This T cell receptor (beta chain) derives from a study of T-cell memory formation after mild COVID-19. Study-wide background: Clusters were largely donor specific.

This clonotype was counted a few times. The antigen remains unidentified. Study-wide points: Mainly CM and EM harbored the contracting CD4+ clones; mainly EMRA harbored the CD8+ ones.

With constant-segment primers, 5'RACE yielded cDNA libraries of TCR alpha and TCR beta that carried sample barcodes and UMIs. TCRdb redid the calling of the 5' RACE reads with MiXCR, one entry per CDR3 protein. The sample lists 300,000 to 350,000 distinct CDR3 sequences; approximately 15% were seen once. Germline V gene sequence: CDR1 MGHDK, CDR2 SYGVNS. Trimming took off 1 base at V and 0 bases at J, with 7 bases between the two ends. CDR3 length equals 15 residues. This chain connects TRBV25-1 to TRBJ2-1, with no clear D. The origin of this receptor is a man aged 18 to 30 who had mild COVID-19 (a few samples of this study predate the infection). Cell type and time point are not known. Sequencing was done on a sample of PBMCs or a T cell subset sorted from them (not recorded which). This chain's CDR3 is CASSEFLSSYNEQFF. In DNA, the CDR3 is TGTGCCAGCAGTGAATTTCTGAGCTCCTACAATGAGCAGTTCTTC.